This entry describes one T cell receptor beta chain. The antigen it binds to is not known. Per-nucleotide qualities are absent, and no much larger clonotype sits a single base away. This sample is drawn from a study of T cells after yellow fever vaccination (dated by TCRdb to about 2019). About the study as a whole: The SMART-Seq v4 Ultra Low Input RNA kit was used to prepare libraries from fractions with low cell numbers. To follow T-cell clones before and after both primary and booster YFV17D yellow fever vaccination, bulk TCR alpha and beta repertoires underwent longitudinal sequencing. Blood was drawn at multiple timepoints before and after primary and secondary immunization, with bulk PBMC replicates and cell subsets isolated. Two healthy male donors made up the cohort, one aged 18 to 30 years and the other aged 30 to 40 years. Broader findings and caveats from the paper: The secondary T-cell response was weaker than the primary response but faster, peaking on day 5 instead of day 15. The study included only two donors, which limits how far the findings can be generalized. FACS-sorted repertoires could contain abundant contaminating clonotypes from the bulk population, so computational filtering was required. After the booster, most of the clones that had expanded following primary vaccination were detected again (roughly 96% of CD4 and 80% to 90% of CD8), which suggests that memory was broadly maintained. A small fraction of clonotypes appeared in both the CD4 and CD8 compartments, likely as a result of convergent recombination.

TCR cDNA was synthesized by 5'RACE template switching, which introduced a universal primer site and unique molecular identifiers. cDNA synthesis was primed from both the TCR alpha and TCR beta constant segments. Two PCR steps were used to amplify libraries, with sample barcodes and sequencing adapters being added in the second step. Libraries were sequenced on Illumina HiSeq 2500 (2x100 bp) or NovaSeq (2x150 bp). Processing in the source paper ran as follows. Demultiplexing of reads and collapsing into UMI consensus sequences were performed with MIGEC, and V(D)J alignment was carried out with MiXCR. Clonotypes responding to the vaccine were identified with edgeR on replicate PBMC samples, with the criteria of FDR below 0.01 and a log2 fold change above 5 up to day 15. CD4 or CD8 identity was assigned to each bulk clonotype according to whether the clonotype was present at higher abundance in the sequenced CD4 repertoire or the sequenced CD8 repertoire. TCRdb's own reprocessing of the public reads used fastp at Q25 and MiXCR and kept productive beta chains. Entries that share a CDR3 protein sequence are merged under the most common genes and DNA. What appears here as the V and J calls and clone size reflects TCRdb's work, not the paper's. The sample profile shows approximately 510,000 distinct CDR3 sequences; around a fifth of them were found once. The biggest ten clones account for about 16% of the sample.

Interpreted using the paper, the treatment or condition label stands for: live attenuated yellow fever vaccine strain. Two biological replicates of bulk PBMCs were collected at each blood-draw timepoint. PBMCs were isolated from peripheral blood using a standard Ficoll-Paque protocol. RNA was extracted with TriZol from bulk PBMCs, CD4 and CD8 fractions, and dextramer-positive and dextramer-negative fractions. V trim: 1 base; J trim: 7 bases; unmatched bases: 5. From the cysteine up to the phenylalanine, the CDR3 has a length of 17 residues. CDR3 DNA is the only sequence kept; it has 51 bases, read in frame from the first base.

The sample here was PBMCs, taken less than 25 days after the first yellow fever vaccination. The rearranged segments are TRBV12-3 or TRBV12-4 and TRBJ2-1; 15 bases in between match TRBD2. The clonotype was recovered from a man in his late teens or twenties who received the YFV17D yellow fever vaccine. Here is the DNA: TGTGCCAGCAGTTTAGGGACTAGCGGGGGGGCGGGGAATGAGCAGTTCTTC. This is translated as CASSLGTSGGAGNEQFF.